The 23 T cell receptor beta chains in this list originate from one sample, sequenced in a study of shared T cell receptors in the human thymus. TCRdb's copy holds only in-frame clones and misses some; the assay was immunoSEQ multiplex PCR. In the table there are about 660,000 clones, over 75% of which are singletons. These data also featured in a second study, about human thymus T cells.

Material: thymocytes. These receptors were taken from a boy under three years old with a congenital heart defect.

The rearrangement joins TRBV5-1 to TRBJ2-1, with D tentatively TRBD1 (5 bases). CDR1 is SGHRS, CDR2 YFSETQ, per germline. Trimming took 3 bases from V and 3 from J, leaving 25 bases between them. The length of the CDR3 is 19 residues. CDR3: CASSYSAKISREGYNEQFF. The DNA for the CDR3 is TGCGCCAGCAGCTACAGCGCCAAAATTAGCAGGGAAGGCTACAATGAGCAGTTCTTC.

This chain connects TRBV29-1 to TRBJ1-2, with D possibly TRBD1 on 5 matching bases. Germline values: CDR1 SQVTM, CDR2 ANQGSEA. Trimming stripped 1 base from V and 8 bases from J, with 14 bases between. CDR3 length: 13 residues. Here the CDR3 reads CSVEGPPGHGYTF. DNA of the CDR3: TGCAGCGTTGAAGGCCCCCCAGGACACGGCTACACCTTC.

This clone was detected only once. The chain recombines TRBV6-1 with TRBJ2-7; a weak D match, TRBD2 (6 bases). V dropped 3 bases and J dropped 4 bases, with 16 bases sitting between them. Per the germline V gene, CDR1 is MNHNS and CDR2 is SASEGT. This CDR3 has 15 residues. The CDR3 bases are TGTGCCAGCAGTGATTTGTTCATGGGGGGTTACGAGCAGTACTTC. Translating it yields CASSDLFMGGYEQYF.

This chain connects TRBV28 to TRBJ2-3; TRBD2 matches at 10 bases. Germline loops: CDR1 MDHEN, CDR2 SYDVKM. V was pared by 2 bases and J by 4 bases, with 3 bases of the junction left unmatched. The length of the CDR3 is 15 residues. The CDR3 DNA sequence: TGTGCCAGCAGTTTACTTCTAGCGGGAGCAGATACGCAGTATTTT. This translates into CASSLLLAGADTQYF.

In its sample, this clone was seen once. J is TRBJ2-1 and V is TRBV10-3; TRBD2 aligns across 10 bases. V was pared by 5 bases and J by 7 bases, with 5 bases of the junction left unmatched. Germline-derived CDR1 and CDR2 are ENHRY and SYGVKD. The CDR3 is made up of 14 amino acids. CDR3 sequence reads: CAISSQTSGNEQFF. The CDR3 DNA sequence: TGTGCCATCAGTTCGCAGACTAGCGGGAATGAGCAGTTCTTC.

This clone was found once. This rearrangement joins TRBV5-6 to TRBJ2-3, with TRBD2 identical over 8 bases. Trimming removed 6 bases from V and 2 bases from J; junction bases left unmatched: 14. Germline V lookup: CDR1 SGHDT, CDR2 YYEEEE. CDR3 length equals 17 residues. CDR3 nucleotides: TGTGCCAGCACCCTGGGGTGGGAGCGGGAGACCACAGATACGCAGTATTTT. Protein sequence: CASTLGWERETTDTQYF. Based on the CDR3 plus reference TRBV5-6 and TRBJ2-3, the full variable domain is DAGVTQSPTHLIKTRGQQVTLRCSPKSGHDTVSWYQQALGQGPQFIFQYYEEEERQRGNFPDRFSGHQFPNYSSELNVNALLLGDSALYLCASTLGWERETTDTQYFGPGTRLTVL.

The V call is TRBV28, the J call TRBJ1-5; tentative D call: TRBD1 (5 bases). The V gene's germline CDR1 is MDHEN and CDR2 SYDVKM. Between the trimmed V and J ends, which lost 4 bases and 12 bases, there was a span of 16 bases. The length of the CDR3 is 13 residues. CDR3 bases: TGTGCCAGCAGTTACGGACACCTTCTCGGCCAGCATTTT. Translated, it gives CASSYGHLLGQHF.

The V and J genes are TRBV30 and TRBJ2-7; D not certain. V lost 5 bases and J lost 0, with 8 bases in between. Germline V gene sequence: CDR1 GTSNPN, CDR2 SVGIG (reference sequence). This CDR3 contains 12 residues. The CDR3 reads CAWRSISYEQYF. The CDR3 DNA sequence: TGTGCCTGGCGGTCGATCTCCTACGAGCAGTACTTC.

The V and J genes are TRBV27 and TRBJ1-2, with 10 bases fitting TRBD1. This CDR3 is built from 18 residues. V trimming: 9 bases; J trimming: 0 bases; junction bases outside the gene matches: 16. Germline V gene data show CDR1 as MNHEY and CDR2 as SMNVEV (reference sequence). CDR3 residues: CASFANRDRGTPNYGYTF. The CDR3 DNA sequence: TGTGCCAGTTTTGCCAATCGGGACAGGGGTACCCCTAACTATGGCTACACCTTC.

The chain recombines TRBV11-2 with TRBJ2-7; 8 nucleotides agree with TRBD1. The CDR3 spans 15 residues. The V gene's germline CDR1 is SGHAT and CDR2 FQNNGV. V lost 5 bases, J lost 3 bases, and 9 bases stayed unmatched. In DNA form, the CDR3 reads TGTGCCAGCAGCCCGAGGACAGGGTACTACTACGAGCAGTACTTC. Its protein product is CASSPRTGYYYEQYF.

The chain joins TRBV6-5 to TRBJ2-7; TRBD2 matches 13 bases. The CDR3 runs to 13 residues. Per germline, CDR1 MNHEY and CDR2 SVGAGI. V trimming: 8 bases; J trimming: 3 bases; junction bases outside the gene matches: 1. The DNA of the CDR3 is TGTGCCAGCGGGACTAGCGGGGACTACGAGCAGTACTTC. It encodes CASGTSGDYEQYF.

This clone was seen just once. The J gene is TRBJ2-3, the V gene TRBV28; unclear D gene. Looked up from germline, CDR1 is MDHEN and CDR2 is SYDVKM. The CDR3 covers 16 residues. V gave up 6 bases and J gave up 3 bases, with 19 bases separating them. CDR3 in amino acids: CASRGRMADPTDTQYF. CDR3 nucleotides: TGTGCCAGCAGAGGTCGCATGGCGGATCCTACAGATACGCAGTATTTT.

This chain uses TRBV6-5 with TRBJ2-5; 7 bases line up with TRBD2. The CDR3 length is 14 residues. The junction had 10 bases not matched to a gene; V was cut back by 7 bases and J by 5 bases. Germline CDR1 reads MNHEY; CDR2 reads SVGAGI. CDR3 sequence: CASTKRGSSETQYF. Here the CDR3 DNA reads TGTGCCAGCACAAAGCGGGGTTCGAGCGAGACCCAGTACTTC.

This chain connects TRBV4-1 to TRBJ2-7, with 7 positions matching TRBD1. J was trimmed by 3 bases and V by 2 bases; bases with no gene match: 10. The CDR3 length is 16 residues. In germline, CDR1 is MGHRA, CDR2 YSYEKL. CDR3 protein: CASSQTTGDRVYEQYF. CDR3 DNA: TGCGCCAGCAGCCAAACTACAGGGGACCGAGTCTACGAGCAGTACTTC.

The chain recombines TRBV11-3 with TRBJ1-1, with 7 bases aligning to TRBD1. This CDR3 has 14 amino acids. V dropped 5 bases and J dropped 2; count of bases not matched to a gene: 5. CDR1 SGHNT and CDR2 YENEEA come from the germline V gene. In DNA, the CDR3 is TGTGCCAGCAGCCCGACAGGGCCTAACACTGAAGCTTTCTTT. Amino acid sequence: CASSPTGPNTEAFF.

The CDR3 here is CSVDPEGGNYGYTF. DNA for the CDR3: TGCAGCGTTGACCCAGAGGGGGGGAACTATGGCTACACCTTC. V gene TRBV29-1 combines with J gene TRBJ1-2; TRBD1 might be the D (6 bases). Trimming left V 3 bases short and J 2 bases short, with 13 bases between. The CDR3 runs to 14 residues. Per the germline V gene, CDR1 is SQVTM and CDR2 is ANQGSEA.

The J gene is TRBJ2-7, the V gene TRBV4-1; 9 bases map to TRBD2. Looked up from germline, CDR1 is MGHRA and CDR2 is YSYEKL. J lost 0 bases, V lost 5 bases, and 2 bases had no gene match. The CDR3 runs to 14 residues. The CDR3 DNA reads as TGCGCCAGCAGCGAGACTAGCGGCTCCTACGAGCAGTACTTC. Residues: CASSETSGSYEQYF.

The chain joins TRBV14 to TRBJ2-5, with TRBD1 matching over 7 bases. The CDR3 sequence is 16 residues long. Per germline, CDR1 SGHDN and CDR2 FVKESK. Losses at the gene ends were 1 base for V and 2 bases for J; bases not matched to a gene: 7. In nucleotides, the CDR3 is TGTGCCAGCAGCCAAGCGGTCAGGGGGATTCAAGAGACCCAGTACTTC. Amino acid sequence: CASSQAVRGIQETQYF. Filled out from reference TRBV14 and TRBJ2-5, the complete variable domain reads EAGVTQFPSHSVIEKGQTVTLRCDPISGHDNLYWYRRVMGKEIKFLLHFVKESKQDESGMPNNRFLAERTGGTYSTLKVQPAELEDSGVYFCASSQAVRGIQETQYFGPGTRLLVL.

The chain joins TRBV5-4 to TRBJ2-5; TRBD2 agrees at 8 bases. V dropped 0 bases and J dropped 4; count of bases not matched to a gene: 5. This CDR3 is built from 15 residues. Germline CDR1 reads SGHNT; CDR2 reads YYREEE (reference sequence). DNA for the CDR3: TGTGCCAGCAGCTTGGAAGCGGGAGTGTTAGAGACCCAGTACTTC. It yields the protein CASSLEAGVLETQYF. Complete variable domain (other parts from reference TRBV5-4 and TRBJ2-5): ETGVTQSPTHLIKTRGQQVTLRCSSQSGHNTVSWYQQALGQGPQFIFQYYREEENGRGNFPPRFSGLQFPNYSSELNVNALELDDSALYLCASSLEAGVLETQYFGPGTRLLVL.

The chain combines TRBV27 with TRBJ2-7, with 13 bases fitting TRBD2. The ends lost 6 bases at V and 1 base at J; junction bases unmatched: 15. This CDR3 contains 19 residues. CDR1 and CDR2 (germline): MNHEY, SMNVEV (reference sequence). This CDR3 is CASRDRLAGGPRWSYEQYF. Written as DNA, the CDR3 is TGTGCCAGCAGGGACAGACTAGCGGGAGGCCCTAGGTGGTCCTACGAGCAGTACTTC.

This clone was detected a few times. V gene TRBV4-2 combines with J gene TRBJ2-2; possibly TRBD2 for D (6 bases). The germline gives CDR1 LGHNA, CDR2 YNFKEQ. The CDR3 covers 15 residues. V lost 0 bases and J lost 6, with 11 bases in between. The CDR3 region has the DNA TGTGCCAGCAGCCAAGATGGGCTAGCGTCCGGGGAGCTGTTTTTT. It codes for CASSQDGLASGELFF.

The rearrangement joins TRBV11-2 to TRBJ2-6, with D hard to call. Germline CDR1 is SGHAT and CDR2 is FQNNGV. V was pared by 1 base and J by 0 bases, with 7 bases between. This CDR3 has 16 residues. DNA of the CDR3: TGTGCCAGCAGCTTAGTTCCGAGCTCTGGGGCCAACGTCCTGACTTTC. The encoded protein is CASSLVPSSGANVLTF.

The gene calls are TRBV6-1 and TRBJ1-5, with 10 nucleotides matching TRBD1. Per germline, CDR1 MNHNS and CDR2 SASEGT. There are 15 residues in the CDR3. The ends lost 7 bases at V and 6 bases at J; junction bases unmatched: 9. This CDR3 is CASNFGTGDSQPQHF. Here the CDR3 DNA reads TGTGCCAGCAACTTCGGGACAGGGGACAGTCAGCCCCAGCATTTT.